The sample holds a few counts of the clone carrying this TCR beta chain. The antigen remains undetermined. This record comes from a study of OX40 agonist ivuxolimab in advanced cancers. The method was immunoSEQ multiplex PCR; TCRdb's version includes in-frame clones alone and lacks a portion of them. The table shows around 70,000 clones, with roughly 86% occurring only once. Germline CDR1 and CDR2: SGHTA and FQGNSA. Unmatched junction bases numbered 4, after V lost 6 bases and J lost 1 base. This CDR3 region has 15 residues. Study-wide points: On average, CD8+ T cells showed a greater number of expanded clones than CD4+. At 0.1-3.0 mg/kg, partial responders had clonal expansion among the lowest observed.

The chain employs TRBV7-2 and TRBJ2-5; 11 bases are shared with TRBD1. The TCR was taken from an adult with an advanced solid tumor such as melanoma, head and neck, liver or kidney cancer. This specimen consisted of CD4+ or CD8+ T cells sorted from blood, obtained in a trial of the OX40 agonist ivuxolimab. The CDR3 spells CASSWDRGFQETQYF. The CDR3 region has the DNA TGTGCCAGCAGTTGGGACAGGGGGTTCCAAGAGACCCAGTACTTC.